A selection of T cell receptor beta chains follows, all from one sample in a study of control samples from healthy donors and cancer patients. Sequenced by immunoSEQ multiplex PCR; TCRdb stores in-frame clones only, minus some. Among more than 20,000 clones listed, approximately 90% were seen once. The sequenced sample consisted of PBMCs. The origin of the receptors is a man aged 45-65 years with lung cancer. The CDR3 runs from the conserved cysteine through the conserved F or W. D genes are given only for firm matches. Clone size, where shown, is once, few, many, or a class for clones that have expanded.

d_call: .
clone_size: .
cdr3_length: 14
v_call: TRBV15
j_call: TRBJ2-1
cdr3_nt: TGTGCCACCAGCACGATAGACCGGGGGAATGAGCAGTTCTTC
cdr3_aa: CATSTIDRGNEQFF

d_call: .
clone_size: .
cdr3_length: 15
v_call: TRBV5-6
j_call: TRBJ2-2
cdr3_nt: TGTGCCAGCAGCTTGTACGGCAGAAACACCGGGGAGCTGTTTTTT
cdr3_aa: CASSLYGRNTGELFF

d_call: .
clone_size: .
cdr3_length: 15
v_call: TRBV6-2/TRBV6-3
j_call: TRBJ2-1
cdr3_nt: TGTGCCAGCAGTTCCGAGACCCGCTCCTACAATGAGCAGTTCTTC
cdr3_aa: CASSSETRSYNEQFF

d_call: TRBD2
clone_size: .
cdr3_length: 15
v_call: TRBV5-6
j_call: TRBJ2-3
cdr3_nt: TGTGCCAGCAGCTTCTGGCGGGGGGGGACAGATACGCAGTATTTT
cdr3_aa: CASSFWRGGTDTQYF

d_call: .
clone_size: .
cdr3_length: 14
v_call: TRBV10-3
j_call: TRBJ1-2
cdr3_nt: TGTGCCAGCGACAGGCTTCACTCCGCCGGCGGCTACACCTTC
cdr3_aa: CASDRLHSAGGYTF

d_call: .
clone_size: once
cdr3_length: 13
v_call: TRBV19
j_call: TRBJ2-1
cdr3_nt: TGTGCCAGTAGTGCCGGACTTTACAATGAGCAGTTCTTC
cdr3_aa: CASSAGLYNEQFF

d_call: .
clone_size: once
cdr3_length: 16
v_call: TRBV19
j_call: TRBJ1-2
cdr3_nt: TGTGCCAGTAGTGTTCCGGCCCTGGGAGCTAACTATGGCTACACCTTC
cdr3_aa: CASSVPALGANYGYTF

d_call: TRBD2
clone_size: .
cdr3_length: 15
v_call: TRBV4-1
j_call: TRBJ2-5
cdr3_nt: TGCGCCAGCAGCCAAGTTAGCGGGGGTCAAGAGACCCAGTACTTC
cdr3_aa: CASSQVSGGQETQYF

d_call: .
clone_size: .
cdr3_length: 14
v_call: TRBV7-2
j_call: TRBJ2-7
cdr3_nt: TGTGCCAGCAGCTTACACGGGGCCAGTTACGAGCAGTACTTC
cdr3_aa: CASSLHGASYEQYF

d_call: TRBD2
clone_size: .
cdr3_length: 18
v_call: TRBV11-2
j_call: TRBJ2-5
cdr3_nt: TGTGCCAGCAGCTCAAGGCCCGGACTAGCGGGGGCCCAAGAGACCCAGTACTTC
cdr3_aa: CASSSRPGLAGAQETQYF

d_call: TRBD1
clone_size: .
cdr3_length: 16
v_call: TRBV2
j_call: TRBJ1-6
cdr3_nt: TGTGCCAGCAAGAATGATCATACAGGGGTTGGGTCACCCCTCCACTTT
cdr3_aa: CASKNDHTGVGSPLHF

d_call: TRBD1
clone_size: .
cdr3_length: 14
v_call: TRBV10-1
j_call: TRBJ2-7
cdr3_nt: TGCGCCAGCGAAGGGTGGACAGGGTGGCGCGAGCAGTACTTC
cdr3_aa: CASEGWTGWREQYF

d_call: TRBD2
clone_size: medium-sized
cdr3_length: 15
v_call: TRBV11-2
j_call: TRBJ2-3
cdr3_nt: TGTGCCATCTTAATTGCGGGGGGTGACACAGATACGCAGTATTTT
cdr3_aa: CAILIAGGDTDTQYF

d_call: .
clone_size: .
cdr3_length: 14
v_call: TRBV19
j_call: TRBJ2-3
cdr3_nt: TGTGCCAGTAGTATAGGCGTTTTCGCAGATACGCAGTATTTT
cdr3_aa: CASSIGVFADTQYF

d_call: .
clone_size: .
cdr3_length: 14
v_call: TRBV5-4
j_call: TRBJ1-2
cdr3_nt: TGTGCCAGCAGCTTCCCGGATTATAAGGGTGGCTACACCTTC
cdr3_aa: CASSFPDYKGGYTF

d_call: .
clone_size: .
cdr3_length: 17
v_call: TRBV5-4
j_call: TRBJ2-3
cdr3_nt: TGTGCCAGCAGCCCACCGGGGATGATAGCAGGGAGAGATACGCAGTATTTT
cdr3_aa: CASSPPGMIAGRDTQYF

d_call: .
clone_size: .
cdr3_length: 13
v_call: TRBV6-2/TRBV6-3
j_call: TRBJ1-2
cdr3_nt: TGTGCCAGCAGTTCGTGGGGTCGATATGGCTACACCTTC
cdr3_aa: CASSSWGRYGYTF

d_call: .
clone_size: .
cdr3_length: 14
v_call: TRBV6-5
j_call: TRBJ2-7
cdr3_nt: TGTGCCAGCCGAACCCTCAGGGGTTCCTACGAGCAGTACTTC
cdr3_aa: CASRTLRGSYEQYF

d_call: .
clone_size: once
cdr3_length: 13
v_call: TRBV5-6
j_call: TRBJ2-7
cdr3_nt: TGTGCCAGCAGCTTGAAGGGTCACTACGAGCAGTACTTC
cdr3_aa: CASSLKGHYEQYF

d_call: .
clone_size: .
cdr3_length: 15
v_call: TRBV5-1
j_call: TRBJ1-3
cdr3_nt: TGCGCCAGCAGCTTGAACGGCGTTTTAATAAACACCATATATTTT
cdr3_aa: CASSLNGVLINTIYF

d_call: .
clone_size: .
cdr3_length: 15
v_call: TRBV5-1
j_call: TRBJ1-2
cdr3_nt: TGCGCCAGCAGCCCCGGAACACAGAGGACCTATGGCTACACCTTC
cdr3_aa: CASSPGTQRTYGYTF

d_call: .
clone_size: .
cdr3_length: 14
v_call: TRBV12-5
j_call: TRBJ2-7
cdr3_nt: TGTGCTAGTGGCTATACCCCTGGGTCCTACGAGCAGTACTTC
cdr3_aa: CASGYTPGSYEQYF

d_call: TRBD2
clone_size: .
cdr3_length: 18
v_call: TRBV5-4
j_call: TRBJ2-3
cdr3_nt: TGTGCCAGCAGCCTGAGGAGATTAGCGGGGGGCGCCACAGATACGCAGTATTTT
cdr3_aa: CASSLRRLAGGATDTQYF

d_call: TRBD2
clone_size: .
cdr3_length: 13
v_call: TRBV5-8
j_call: TRBJ2-2
cdr3_nt: TGTGCCAGCGTCCGGGGGGAAACCGGGGAGCTGTTTTTT
cdr3_aa: CASVRGETGELFF

d_call: .
clone_size: .
cdr3_length: 12
v_call: TRBV12-3/TRBV12-4
j_call: TRBJ1-1
cdr3_nt: TGTGCCAGCAGTTACCAGAACACTGAAGCTTTCTTT
cdr3_aa: CASSYQNTEAFF

d_call: .
clone_size: .
cdr3_length: 17
v_call: TRBV19
j_call: TRBJ1-2
cdr3_nt: TGTGCCAGTAGTATTGGTTTCGGGGGCCTAGCTAACTATGGCTACACCTTC
cdr3_aa: CASSIGFGGLANYGYTF

d_call: .
clone_size: .
cdr3_length: 13
v_call: TRBV6-5
j_call: TRBJ2-1
cdr3_nt: TGTGCCAGCAGGGTAGCACAGTCCAATGAGCAGTTCTTC
cdr3_aa: CASRVAQSNEQFF

d_call: TRBD1
clone_size: .
cdr3_length: 15
v_call: TRBV29-1
j_call: TRBJ2-6
cdr3_nt: TGCAGCGTCGGGACAGGGATGTCTGGGGCCAACGTCCTGACTTTC
cdr3_aa: CSVGTGMSGANVLTF

d_call: .
clone_size: .
cdr3_length: 14
v_call: TRBV5-1
j_call: TRBJ2-3
cdr3_nt: TGCGCCAGCAGCTTGGGTGACTCCACAGATACGCAGTATTTT
cdr3_aa: CASSLGDSTDTQYF

d_call: .
clone_size: .
cdr3_length: 16
v_call: TRBV19
j_call: TRBJ1-1
cdr3_nt: TGTGCCAGTAGTCACCACAACCCCGACAGAAACACTGAAGCTTTCTTT
cdr3_aa: CASSHHNPDRNTEAFF

d_call: .
clone_size: .
cdr3_length: 13
v_call: TRBV30
j_call: TRBJ2-7
cdr3_nt: TGTGCCTGTACCCGGGGAGGGGGAGTCGAGCAGTACTTC
cdr3_aa: CACTRGGGVEQYF

d_call: TRBD2
clone_size: .
cdr3_length: 15
v_call: TRBV6-5
j_call: TRBJ2-3
cdr3_nt: TGTGCCAGCAGTTCGAGCGGGGTTCAGGGAGATACGCAGTATTTT
cdr3_aa: CASSSSGVQGDTQYF

d_call: .
clone_size: .
cdr3_length: 16
v_call: TRBV19
j_call: TRBJ1-4
cdr3_nt: TGTGCCAGTAGTCTCCGTAACATGAAACCCGGAGAAAAACTGTTTTTT
cdr3_aa: CASSLRNMKPGEKLFF

d_call: .
clone_size: .
cdr3_length: 16
v_call: TRBV18
j_call: TRBJ2-1
cdr3_nt: TGTGCCAGCTCACCGGCCGGGGGAGGAACCTACAATGAGCAGTTCTTC
cdr3_aa: CASSPAGGGTYNEQFF

d_call: .
clone_size: .
cdr3_length: 15
v_call: TRBV6-2/TRBV6-3
j_call: TRBJ2-7
cdr3_nt: TGTGCCAGCAGTTACGGTGACAGGCTAACCTACGAGCAGTACTTC
cdr3_aa: CASSYGDRLTYEQYF

d_call: TRBD1
clone_size: .
cdr3_length: 16
v_call: TRBV19
j_call: TRBJ1-5
cdr3_nt: TGTGCCAGTAGTATTGTGGGACAGGGGCGACGTCAGCCCCAGCATTTT
cdr3_aa: CASSIVGQGRRQPQHF

d_call: .
clone_size: .
cdr3_length: 14
v_call: TRBV4-3
j_call: TRBJ2-2
cdr3_nt: TGCGCCAGCCGCTGGGCCACAAGGGACGGGGAGCTGTTTTTT
cdr3_aa: CASRWATRDGELFF

d_call: .
clone_size: .
cdr3_length: 18
v_call: TRBV21-1
j_call: TRBJ2-2
cdr3_nt: TGTGCCAGCAGCGCACCGGGACAGGGGGCAGAGGAGGGCGGGGAGCTGTTTTTT
cdr3_aa: CASSAPGQGAEEGGELFF

d_call: TRBD1
clone_size: .
cdr3_length: 15
v_call: TRBV7-3
j_call: TRBJ1-2
cdr3_nt: TGTGCCAGCAGCTTAGGGGCGCAGGGGGCGCAAGGCTACACCTTC
cdr3_aa: CASSLGAQGAQGYTF

d_call: .
clone_size: .
cdr3_length: 15
v_call: TRBV4-3
j_call: TRBJ1-6
cdr3_nt: TGCGCCAGCAGCCAAGATAAACAGGGAGGGTCACCCCTCCACTTT
cdr3_aa: CASSQDKQGGSPLHF

d_call: .
clone_size: .
cdr3_length: 15
v_call: TRBV5-8
j_call: TRBJ2-1
cdr3_nt: TGTGCCAGCAGTGAGGCCCTCTACTCCTACAATGAGCAGTTCTTC
cdr3_aa: CASSEALYSYNEQFF

d_call: .
clone_size: .
cdr3_length: 15
v_call: TRBV28
j_call: TRBJ2-2
cdr3_nt: TGTGCCAGCAGTTTTAGTGGCCTGGGCACCGGGGAGCTGTTTTTT
cdr3_aa: CASSFSGLGTGELFF

d_call: .
clone_size: .
cdr3_length: 17
v_call: TRBV4-3
j_call: TRBJ1-2
cdr3_nt: TGCGCCAGCAGCCAAATAGTGACAGAAGTTGTTAACTATGGCTACACCTTC
cdr3_aa: CASSQIVTEVVNYGYTF

d_call: .
clone_size: .
cdr3_length: 15
v_call: TRBV3-1/TRBV3-2
j_call: TRBJ2-5
cdr3_nt: TGTGCCAGCAGCCAAGTACGGGCCGCGCAAGAGACCCAGTACTTC
cdr3_aa: CASSQVRAAQETQYF

d_call: .
clone_size: once
cdr3_length: 13
v_call: TRBV6-5
j_call: TRBJ1-1
cdr3_nt: TGTGCCAGCAGTTCAGGAGCGAACACTGAAGCTTTCTTT
cdr3_aa: CASSSGANTEAFF

d_call: .
clone_size: .
cdr3_length: 14
v_call: TRBV7-8
j_call: TRBJ2-7
cdr3_nt: TGTGCCAGCAGCCCAAGAGCGAGGACGGGGGAGCAGTACTTC
cdr3_aa: CASSPRARTGEQYF

d_call: .
clone_size: .
cdr3_length: 13
v_call: TRBV29-1
j_call: TRBJ2-1
cdr3_nt: TGCAGCGTTAAGTTACCGGGAGCACAGAGGCAGTTCTTC
cdr3_aa: CSVKLPGAQRQFF

d_call: .
clone_size: .
cdr3_length: 14
v_call: TRBV29-1
j_call: TRBJ2-3
cdr3_nt: TGCGGGCTAAGCCCATGGGCACACACAGATACGCAGTATTTT
cdr3_aa: CGLSPWAHTDTQYF

d_call: .
clone_size: .
cdr3_length: 16
v_call: TRBV18
j_call: TRBJ1-5
cdr3_nt: TGTGCCAGCTCACCAGCAGCCCAGATTGGCAATCAGCCCCAGCATTTT
cdr3_aa: CASSPAAQIGNQPQHF

d_call: TRBD1
clone_size: .
cdr3_length: 15
v_call: TRBV6-4
j_call: TRBJ2-4
cdr3_nt: TGTGCCAGCAGGCCAGGGGGCGCGGACAAAAACATTCAGTACTTC
cdr3_aa: CASRPGGADKNIQYF

d_call: .
clone_size: .
cdr3_length: 15
v_call: TRBV28
j_call: TRBJ1-4
cdr3_nt: TGTGCCAGCGTAAGGGGTGGGGCAACTAATGAAAAACTGTTTTTT
cdr3_aa: CASVRGGATNEKLFF

d_call: TRBD1
clone_size: .
cdr3_length: 15
v_call: TRBV3-1/TRBV3-2
j_call: TRBJ2-5
cdr3_nt: TGTGCCAGCAGCCCGACAGGGGGCTTAACGGAGACCCAGTACTTC
cdr3_aa: CASSPTGGLTETQYF

d_call: .
clone_size: .
cdr3_length: 12
v_call: TRBV29-1
j_call: TRBJ2-7
cdr3_nt: TGCAGCGTTGAAGGTGGGGGATACGAGCAGTACTTC
cdr3_aa: CSVEGGGYEQYF

d_call: .
clone_size: .
cdr3_length: 15
v_call: TRBV27
j_call: TRBJ1-1
cdr3_nt: TGTGCCAGCAGTCCACCAGCACAGGTGAGGACTGAAGCTTTCTTT
cdr3_aa: CASSPPAQVRTEAFF

d_call: .
clone_size: .
cdr3_length: 14
v_call: TRBV2
j_call: TRBJ2-2
cdr3_nt: TGTGCCAGCAGTGAACACCGAGACACCGGGGAGCTGTTTTTT
cdr3_aa: CASSEHRDTGELFF

d_call: TRBD1
clone_size: .
cdr3_length: 17
v_call: TRBV5-4
j_call: TRBJ1-4
cdr3_nt: TGTGCCAGCAGCCGAAAAACAGGGGGTAGAGCTAATGAAAAACTGTTTTTT
cdr3_aa: CASSRKTGGRANEKLFF

d_call: .
clone_size: .
cdr3_length: 15
v_call: TRBV28
j_call: TRBJ2-3
cdr3_nt: TGTGCCAGCAGTTCCCCTCCCTCTATCACAGATACGCAGTATTTT
cdr3_aa: CASSSPPSITDTQYF

d_call: .
clone_size: .
cdr3_length: 15
v_call: TRBV6-6
j_call: TRBJ1-3
cdr3_nt: TGTGCCAGCAGTCCAGACACCATCTCTGGAAACACCATATATTTT
cdr3_aa: CASSPDTISGNTIYF